Here is one T cell receptor beta chain with its context. A single count supports this clone. Its antigen target is currently unknown. The input lacks base qualities; no much larger clone sits a single base away. The immunoSEQ Assay, a bias-controlled multiplex PCR, was used to amplify TCRbeta CDR3 regions from genomic DNA. In the paper's pipeline: Nucleated cell counts per sample were estimated from amplification of reference gene primers within the assay. To quantify the absolute abundance of each unique TCRbeta CDR3 rearrangement, sequence reads were collapsed and filtered. For each sample, productive Simpson clonality was calculated as the square root of Simpson's diversity index over productive rearrangements. The table was pulled from immuneACCESS by TCRdb, which kept in-frame rearrangements only. Such tables lose some clones; where checked, under half of the loss comes from unresolved V genes, and the rest has no known cause. The DNA was the basis for D and trimming; V, J and clone size are from that table. The sample table records some 55,000 clones; around 87% of these occur just once. Together, the top ten hold over 6.5% of the sample.

Collaborating institutions collected whole blood in K2EDTA tubes following their own protocols. For TCRbeta analysis, collaborators shipped samples as frozen whole blood, isolated PBMCs, or DNA extracted from either of those sample types. The data derive from a study of blood T cell repertoires in COVID-19 (dated by TCRdb to the early 2020s). For the wider study: Samples from collaborators originated in the United States, Italy and Spain and spanned both the acute and convalescent phases of COVID-19. Nearly every sample came with metadata listing a de-identified subject ID, COVID-19 status, age in years and sex. Samples came from the ongoing ImmuneRACE study (first 160 participants) plus 1,254 subjects from 6 global collaborators. A freely available public database, intended as a resource for researchers studying the immune response to SARS-CoV-2, is where the repertoires were released. HLA class I and class II types, where available, came from metadata supplied by the sample provider rather than from assay-based typing. Subjects who had been exposed to COVID-19, were actively infected with it, or had recovered from it provided the deeply sampled blood TCRbeta repertoires that made up the dataset. The material from the prospective study consisted of cDNA or gDNA derived from T cells, B-cell-depleted T cells, or PBMCs. Results the study describes overall, beyond this receptor: The amount of clinical and demographic metadata varied by source and participant and was provided uncurated.

For this chain, trimming is 1 base at the V end and 2 bases at the J end, and the number of junction bases without a gene match is 5. From the cysteine up to the phenylalanine, the CDR3 has a length of 16 residues. The sequence is cut down to CDR3 DNA, 48 bases in frame from base 1. The germline V gene provides CDR1 SGHTA and CDR2 FQGNSA. Source material: peripheral blood. The chain is assembled from TRBV7-2 and TRBJ2-7, and TRBD2 matches 10 of the central bases. This clonotype was sampled from a man in his sixties with acute or convalescent COVID-19. The CDR3 is CASSLVATSGTYEQYF. The DNA reads TGTGCCAGCAGCTTAGTGGCTACTAGCGGGACCTACGAGCAGTACTTC.